The 30 T cell receptor beta chains reported below all come from one sample, sequenced in a study of somatic mutations in cytotoxic T cells in rheumatoid arthritis. Clones were read by immunoSEQ multiplex PCR, and TCRdb kept only the in-frame ones, dropping some. The profile covers 13,000 or so clones, with around 68% appearing a single time and around 27% taken by the ten largest. Sequencing used CD8+ T cells sorted from blood. These receptors all stem from an adult with rheumatoid arthritis.

The V gene is TRBV11-2, the J gene TRBJ2-7; D may correspond to TRBD1 or TRBD2 (6 bases each). Trimming removed 3 bases from V and 2 bases from J, with 17 bases in between. Per germline, CDR1 SGHAT and CDR2 FQNNGV. The CDR3 is 16 residues long. Written as DNA, the CDR3 is TGTGCCAGCAGCTTCGGGGGCTTACAGGGTGCCTACGAGCAGTACTTC. The encoded protein is CASSFGGLQGAYEQYF.

The chain uses TRBV11-2 and TRBJ2-7, with 7 bases aligning to TRBD2. The CDR3 length is 16 residues. Unmatched junction bases numbered 10, after V lost 1 base and J lost 4 bases. The V gene's germline CDR1 is SGHAT and CDR2 FQNNGV. Here the CDR3 DNA reads TGTGCCAGCAGCTTAGTGGCTAGCGGTTCAGAGTACGAGCAGTACTTC. It yields the protein CASSLVASGSEYEQYF. Using reference TRBV11-2 and TRBJ2-7 for the parts outside the CDR3, the full variable domain is EAGVAQSPRYKIIEKRQSVAFWCNPISGHATLYWYQQILGQGPKLLIQFQNNGVVDDSQLPKDRFSAERLKGVDSTLKIQPAKLEDSAVYLCASSLVASGSEYEQYFGPGTRLTVT.

Here the CDR3 reads CACIRGDGETQYF. The CDR3 region has the DNA TGTGCCTGCATCCGCGGGGATGGGGAGACCCAGTACTTC. The V and J genes are TRBV2 and TRBJ2-5; perhaps TRBD2 as D (6 bases). Between the trimmed V and J ends, which lost 11 bases and 5 bases, there was a span of 18 bases. This CDR3 spans 13 amino acids. CDR1 is SNHLY, CDR2 FYNNEI, per germline.

The V gene is TRBV2, the J gene TRBJ1-2, with D possibly matching TRBD1 (6 bases). V lost 10 bases and J 3 bases, leaving 12 bases between the germline ends. CDR1 is SNHLY and CDR2 is FYNNEI in the germline V gene. This CDR3 region has 12 residues. The CDR3 bases are TGTGCCATCCCCCCAGGGGACTATGGCTACACCTTC. Translation gives CAIPPGDYGYTF.

As for this clone: A read error may account for a junction end that differs from germline. V gene TRBV7-7 combines with J gene TRBJ2-5; D is unclear. The CDR3 is 10 amino acids. The V gene's germline CDR1 is SSHAT and CDR2 FNYEAQ (reference sequence). CDR3 sequence: CASNGETQYF. Written as DNA, the CDR3 is TGTGCTAGCAACGGGGAGACCCAGTACTTC.

This clone was recorded once. The chain combines TRBV5-8 with TRBJ2-3, with D perhaps assigned TRBD1 or TRBD2 (5 bases each). V shed 4 bases and J shed 0 bases, with 9 bases lying between them. The length of the CDR3 is 14 residues. Germline V gives CDR1 SGHTS, CDR2 YDEGEE. This CDR3 is CASSRRDSTDTQYF. For the CDR3, the DNA is TGTGCCAGCAGCCGCCGGGACAGCACAGATACGCAGTATTTT. Together with reference TRBV5-8 and TRBJ2-3, the CDR3 gives the full variable domain: EAGVTQSPTHLIKTRGQQATLRCSPISGHTSVYWYQQALGLGLQFLLWYDEGEERNRGNFPPRFSGRQFPNYSSELNVNALELEDSALYLCASSRRDSTDTQYFGPGTRLTVL.

This rearrangement joins TRBV15 to TRBJ2-5; 9 nucleotides agree with TRBD1. Germline V gives CDR1 LNHNV, CDR2 YYDKDF (reference sequence). The CDR3 consists of 18 residues. Losses at the gene ends were 9 bases for V and 5 bases for J; bases not matched to a gene: 22. The CDR3 nucleotides are TGTGCCACTACAGACCTCCGGGACAGGGCTATGAAGGGGGAGACCCAGTACTTC. Its translation is CATTDLRDRAMKGETQYF.

This clone is a singleton in its sample. V gene TRBV9 combines with J gene TRBJ2-3, with 9 bases identical to TRBD1. CDR1 and CDR2 from the germline V gene are SGDLS and YYNGEE. The CDR3 covers 16 residues. Trimming at V came to 0 bases and at J to 2 bases, leaving 4 bases not matched to a gene. CDR3 protein: CASSVEDRGSTDTQYF. CDR3 sequence (DNA): TGTGCCAGCAGCGTAGAGGACAGGGGATCCACAGATACGCAGTATTTT.

V is TRBV10-3 and J is TRBJ2-2; possible D gene TRBD2, 6 bases. The V gene lost 7 bases and the J gene lost 1 base, with 10 bases spanning the gap. This CDR3 is built from 14 residues. CDR1 ENHRY and CDR2 SYGVKD come from the germline V gene. The CDR3 DNA reads TGTGCCATCACCTGGGGGGAGAACACCGGGGAGCTGTTTTTT. Its protein product is CAITWGENTGELFF.

The chain is built from TRBV11-2 and TRBJ2-3, with 7 bases identical to TRBD1. This CDR3 has 15 residues. V shed 5 bases, J shed 3 bases, and the junction held 8 bases outside the gene matches. The germline CDR1 and CDR2 sequences are SGHAT and FQNNGV. CDR3 nucleotides: TGTGCCAGCAGCGCTACTAACAGGGGAACAGATACGCAGTATTTT. This encodes CASSATNRGTDTQYF.

The V call is TRBV10-3, the J call TRBJ1-5; no definite D call. The CDR3 extends over 15 amino acids. CDR1 is ENHRY, CDR2 SYGVKD, per germline. V was pared by 3 bases and J by 1 base, with 10 bases between. In DNA, the CDR3 is TGTGCCATCAGTGATGAGGCGGACAGCAATCAGCCCCAGCATTTT. It codes for CAISDEADSNQPQHF.

By frequency in the sample, this clone is medium-sized (0.01 to 0.1%). V gene TRBV6-5 combines with J gene TRBJ2-1; tentatively, D is TRBD1 (7 bases). Trimming stripped 8 bases from V and 9 bases from J, with 17 bases between. CDR3 size: 13 residues. Germline V gene sequence: CDR1 MNHEY, CDR2 SVGAGI. CDR3 DNA sequence: TGTGCCAGCCAGAGGAGGGGGCGTATTGAGCAGTTCTTC. This sequence encodes CASQRRGRIEQFF.

The CDR3, as DNA: TGTGCCAGCAGTGAACTCCCCGGGACAAACACCGGGGAGCTGTTTTTT. Encoded protein: CASSELPGTNTGELFF. This rearrangement joins TRBV6-4 to TRBJ2-2; D possibly corresponds to TRBD1 (6 bases). Germline CDR1 reads MRHNA; CDR2 reads SNTAGT. Trimming stripped 3 bases from V and 2 bases from J, with 13 bases between. The CDR3 consists of 16 residues.

The chain recombines TRBV2 with TRBJ1-1; 7 bases agree with TRBD1. Looked up from germline, CDR1 is SNHLY and CDR2 is FYNNEI. V was clipped by 6 bases and J by 1 base; unmatched bases: 2. The CDR3 runs 13 residues. The CDR3, as DNA: TGTGCCAGCAGACAGGGGACGAACACTGAAGCTTTCTTT. This translates into CASRQGTNTEAFF.

The chain is built from TRBV6-6 and TRBJ2-2, with unresolved D. CDR1 and CDR2 (germline): MNHNY, SVGAGI (reference sequence). CDR3 length equals 13 residues. V lost 6 bases, J lost 1 base, and 6 bases lay in between. The CDR3 here is CASSPLNTGELFF. CDR3 coding DNA: TGTGCCAGCAGCCCATTGAACACCGGGGAGCTGTTTTTT.

The chain links TRBV9 to TRBJ2-2; 14 positions match TRBD2. Germline values: CDR1 SGDLS, CDR2 YYNGEE. The V and J ends lost 3 bases and 6 bases, in that order; junction bases with no gene match: 1. The CDR3 totals 15 residues. The CDR3, as DNA: TGTGCCAGCAGCGAGACTAGCGGGGGGGCCGGGGAGCTGTTTTTT. Protein sequence: CASSETSGGAGELFF. Based on the CDR3 plus reference TRBV9 and TRBJ2-2, the full variable domain is DSGVTQTPKHLITATGQRVTLRCSPRSGDLSVYWYQQSLDQGLQFLIQYYNGEERAKGNILERFSAQQFPDLHSELNLSSLELGDSALYFCASSETSGGAGELFFGEGSRLTVL.

V gene TRBV9 combines with J gene TRBJ2-1; D is possibly TRBD2 (5 bases). V was clipped by 0 bases and J by 3 bases, with 10 bases between them. The length of the CDR3 is 15 residues. CDR1 and CDR2 from the germline V gene are SGDLS and YYNGEE. The CDR3 DNA follows: TGTGCCAGCAGCGTAGGAGTAGCGCACTACAATGAGCAGTTCTTC. Its translation is CASSVGVAHYNEQFF.

The V call is TRBV30, the J call TRBJ2-5, with 12 bases matching TRBD2. This CDR3 has 16 residues. J was trimmed by 3 bases and V by 1 base; bases with no gene match: 6. Germline V gives CDR1 GTSNPN, CDR2 SVGIG (reference sequence). The CDR3 loop is CAWSETRTSGEETQYF. The CDR3 bases are TGTGCCTGGAGTGAGACCCGGACTAGCGGGGAAGAGACCCAGTACTTC.

The genes are TRBV4-1 and TRBJ1-2; D ambiguous. V gave up 0 bases and J gave up 8 bases, with 13 bases separating them. CDR3 length equals 14 residues. Per the germline V gene, CDR1 is MGHRA and CDR2 is YSYEKL. The CDR3 here is CASSQETGLGGYTF. The CDR3 DNA is TGCGCCAGCAGCCAAGAAACCGGTCTTGGGGGCTACACCTTC.

The V call is TRBV9, the J call TRBJ2-3; D might be TRBD2 (6 bases). The V and J ends lost 3 bases and 1 base respectively, with 12 bases between them. Germline V gene lookup returns CDR1 SGDLS and CDR2 YYNGEE. The CDR3 spans 15 residues. CDR3 amino acids: CASSDTGVGTDTQYF. Here the CDR3 DNA reads TGTGCCAGCAGCGACACGGGGGTGGGCACAGATACGCAGTATTTT.

This chain connects TRBV28 to TRBJ2-5; 11 bases agree with TRBD1. V lost 6 bases, J lost 5 bases, and 8 bases stayed unmatched. The germline V gene has CDR1 MDHEN and CDR2 SYDVKM. This CDR3 is built from 15 residues. The CDR3 sequence is CASSPGTGGEETQYF. The CDR3 DNA follows: TGTGCCAGCAGCCCTGGGACAGGGGGGGAGGAGACCCAGTACTTC.

J is TRBJ2-4 and V is TRBV28; D may be TRBD1 (6 bases). Looked up from germline, CDR1 is MDHEN and CDR2 is SYDVKM. This CDR3 is built from 14 residues. Trimming shortened V by 1 base and J by 7 bases, and 11 bases separated the two germline ends. The CDR3 nucleotides are TGTGCCAGCAGTTTATACGCGACAGGTAACATTCAGTACTTC. It specifies CASSLYATGNIQYF.

This chain uses TRBV30 with TRBJ1-2, with no clear D. CDR1 and CDR2 (germline): GTSNPN, SVGIG (reference sequence). The germline V and J ends were trimmed by 0 bases and 5 bases, with 10 bases remaining between them. This CDR3 is 13 amino acids long. The CDR3 DNA reads TGTGCCTGGAGTGTCGGCGGTTTGTATGGCTACACCTTC. This translates into CAWSVGGLYGYTF.

This clone has only a few counts. The CDR3 sequence is CASSSSGTGLGEQYF. CDR3 DNA: TGTGCCAGCAGTTCCTCCGGGACAGGGCTCGGGGAGCAGTACTTC. The chain carries TRBV6-6 and TRBJ2-7; 9 bases map to TRBD1. Germline CDR1 MNHNY, CDR2 SVGAGI (reference sequence). Germline trimming cut 4 bases from V and 7 bases from J; bases unmatched to any gene: 11. This CDR3 spans 15 amino acids.

The J gene is TRBJ1-2, the V gene TRBV2; no clear D gene. The V end was cut by 6 bases, the J end by 9 bases, with 14 bases between. CDR1 is SNHLY and CDR2 is FYNNEI in the germline V gene. This CDR3 comprises 12 residues. CDR3 DNA sequence: TGTGCCAGCAGGCTGGACGGGTATAGCTACACCTTC. Translated: CASRLDGYSYTF.

The V and J genes are TRBV14 and TRBJ2-7, with 11 bases lining up with TRBD1. The V gene end was trimmed by 4 bases and the J gene end by 2 bases; junction bases not matched to a gene: 22. This CDR3 contains 21 residues. Looked up from germline, CDR1 is SGHDN and CDR2 is FVKESK. DNA of the CDR3: TGTGCCAGCAGCCTTATTACCCGGACAGGGGGCGATTCTACAAAACCCTACGAGCAGTACTTC. The encoded protein is CASSLITRTGGDSTKPYEQYF.

The chain links TRBV6-1 to TRBJ1-5; D gene unclear. The CDR3 sequence is 13 residues long. Trimming took off 7 bases at V and 6 bases at J, with 13 bases between the two ends. The germline gives CDR1 MNHNS, CDR2 SASEGT. In nucleotides, the CDR3 is TGTGCCAGCACCTGGACCCTGGGTCAGCCCCAGCATTTT. Its protein is CASTWTLGQPQHF.

V usage is TRBV19 and J usage is TRBJ1-5, with D uncertain. V lost 3 bases, J lost 5 bases, and 5 bases lay in between. Germline CDR1 LNHDA, CDR2 SQIVND (reference sequence). This CDR3 region has 12 residues. The CDR3: CASSILDQPQHF. The CDR3 DNA sequence: TGTGCCAGTAGTATTCTGGATCAGCCCCAGCATTTT. Full variable domain (rest looked up from reference TRBV19 and TRBJ1-5): DGGITQSPKYLFRKEGQNVTLSCEQNLNHDAMYWYRQDPGQGLRLIYYSQIVNDFQKGDIAEGYSVSREKKESFPLTVTSAQKNPTAFYLCASSILDQPQHFGDGTRLSIL.

The chain is built from TRBV30 and TRBJ2-7; D is uncertain. The germline V gene encodes CDR1 GTSNPN and CDR2 SVGIG (reference sequence). The CDR3 extends over 14 amino acids. The V gene lost 2 bases and the J gene lost 0 bases, with 11 bases spanning the gap. In DNA form, the CDR3 reads TGTGCCTGGAGTCCTAGGTGGGGCTCCTACGAGCAGTACTTC. It codes for CAWSPRWGSYEQYF.

The V gene is TRBV5-4, the J gene TRBJ2-1, with 8 bases fitting TRBD2. J was trimmed by 10 bases and V by 3 bases; bases with no gene match: 12. There are 15 residues in the CDR3. Germline V gene data show CDR1 as SGHNT and CDR2 as YYREEE (reference sequence). CDR3 in DNA: TGTGCCAGCAGCTCCGGGGCGGGGGGAACCTGGGAGCAGTTCTTC. It codes for CASSSGAGGTWEQFF.